Listed here are 19 T cell receptor beta chains from one sample, sequenced in a study of blood T cell repertoires in COVID-19. Clones were read by immunoSEQ multiplex PCR, and TCRdb kept only the in-frame ones, dropping some. The repertoire holds 90,000 to 150,000 clones, 85% to 90% seen once, with 11% in the top ten. Sample: peripheral blood. These receptors came from a man of 80 years or more with acute or convalescent COVID-19.

The V call is TRBV5-1, the J call TRBJ1-1; the match to TRBD1 covers 10 bases. The CDR3 extends over 15 amino acids. J was trimmed by 5 bases and V by 0 bases; bases with no gene match: 4. Germline CDR1 SGHRS, CDR2 YFSETQ. The CDR3 sequence is CASSLGGTGVTEAFF. Here the CDR3 DNA reads TGCGCCAGCAGCTTGGGCGGGACAGGGGTGACTGAAGCTTTCTTT. Using reference TRBV5-1 and TRBJ1-1 for the parts outside the CDR3, the full variable domain is KAGVTQTPRYLIKTRGQQVTLSCSPISGHRSVSWYQQTPGQGLQFLFEYFSETQRNKGNFPGRFSGRQFSNSRSEMNVSTLELGDSALYLCASSLGGTGVTEAFFGQGTRLTVV.

This chain connects TRBV2 to TRBJ2-5, with D possibly being TRBD1 (5 bases). Germline CDR1 SNHLY, CDR2 FYNNEI. CDR3 length: 13 residues. Trimming cost V 2 bases and J 3 bases, with 7 bases left between them. CDR3 region: CASSEQGEETQYF. The DNA of the CDR3 is TGTGCCAGCAGTGAACAGGGTGAAGAGACCCAGTACTTC.

The chain links TRBV25-1 to TRBJ1-1; D gene ambiguous. This CDR3 comprises 14 residues. CDR1 and CDR2 from the germline V gene are MGHDK and SYGVNS. V was pared by 3 bases and J by 6 bases, with 14 bases between. In DNA, the CDR3 is TGTGCCAGCAGTGACCCCCAAGCTCGAGCTGAAGCTTTCTTT. Amino acids: CASSDPQARAEAFF.

The chain joins TRBV11-1 to TRBJ1-1; D not certain. The CDR3 covers 14 residues. The germline gives CDR1 SGHAT, CDR2 FQDESV (reference sequence). Trimming took 3 bases from V and 4 from J, leaving 12 bases between them. The CDR3 DNA sequence: TGTGCCAGCAGCTTCGAGGTCCCAGCCACTGAAGCTTTCTTT. Protein: CASSFEVPATEAFF.

This rearrangement joins TRBV24-1 to TRBJ2-3; 8 bases line up with TRBD2. V trimming: 7 bases; J trimming: 0 bases; junction bases outside the gene matches: 20. CDR1 and CDR2 from the germline V gene are KGHDR and SFDVKD. This CDR3 spans 20 amino acids. The CDR3 here is CATSTNFLAPGGRSTDTQYF. CDR3 coding DNA: TGTGCCACCAGCACCAATTTCCTAGCCCCCGGCGGGAGGAGCACAGATACGCAGTATTTT.

This sequence joins TRBV5-4 and TRBJ1-2, with 8 bases that match TRBD1. J lost 7 bases, V lost 4 bases, and 9 bases had no gene match. CDR1 and CDR2 from the germline V gene are SGHNT and YYREEE (reference sequence). The CDR3 contains 14 residues. In nucleotides, the CDR3 is TGTGCCAGCAGCCTCGGACAGGGAGTGGGTGGCTACACCTTC. This codes for CASSLGQGVGGYTF.

V is TRBV19 and J is TRBJ1-5; 7 nucleotides agree with TRBD1. Germline CDR1 is LNHDA and CDR2 is SQIVND (reference sequence). The CDR3 contains 17 residues. V lost 3 bases, J lost 4 bases, and 12 bases stayed unmatched. The CDR3 sequence: CASSMAGTVISNQPQHF. The CDR3 DNA is TGTGCCAGTAGTATGGCCGGGACAGTGATCAGTAATCAGCCCCAGCATTTT.

This chain joins TRBV5-4 and TRBJ2-1, with 10 bases fitting TRBD1. CDR3 length equals 15 residues. V trimming: 4 bases; J trimming: 7 bases; junction bases outside the gene matches: 8. Germline V gene data show CDR1 as SGHNT and CDR2 as YYREEE (reference sequence). The CDR3 protein is CASSPGQGTWNEQFF. In DNA, the CDR3 is TGTGCCAGCAGCCCGGGACAGGGGACATGGAATGAGCAGTTCTTC.

This chain links TRBV3-1 (or the pseudogene TRBV3-2) with TRBJ2-7, with 12 bases that match TRBD2. Germline CDR1 and CDR2: LGHDT and YNNKEL (reference sequence). The V and J ends lost 5 bases and 10 bases, in that order; junction bases with no gene match: 9. CDR3 size: 14 residues. Here the CDR3 reads CASSSGLAGLAQYF. The CDR3 DNA reads TGTGCCAGCAGCTCTGGACTAGCGGGATTGGCACAGTACTTC.

The rearrangement links TRBV4-2 to TRBJ1-6, with D perhaps TRBD1 (5 bases). V lost 1 base to trimming and J lost 7 bases, with 14 bases between them. The length of the CDR3 is 16 residues. Germline CDR1 reads LGHNA; CDR2 reads YNFKEQ. The CDR3 DNA reads TGTGCCAGCAGCCAAGTGGGGGGGGGTGAAAATTCACCCCTCCACTTT. Translation gives CASSQVGGGENSPLHF.

The CDR3 reads CASSVSGGALQETQYF. The CDR3 DNA reads as TGTGCCAGCAGCGTTAGCGGGGGGGCCCTCCAAGAGACCCAGTACTTC. The rearrangement joins TRBV9 to TRBJ2-5; 11 positions agree with TRBD2. The CDR3 sequence is 16 residues long. V was clipped by 2 bases and J by 1 base; unmatched bases: 4. CDR1 is SGDLS, CDR2 YYNGEE, per germline.

The sample holds a few counts of this clone. V gene TRBV10-3 combines with J gene TRBJ2-7; 8 nucleotides line up with TRBD2. With V trimmed by 10 bases and J by 0 bases, 8 bases remained unmatched. The germline V gene has CDR1 ENHRY and CDR2 SYGVKD. CDR3 length: 14 residues. The CDR3 is CATAGGGSSYEQYF. CDR3 nucleotides: TGTGCCACGGCGGGGGGCGGGAGCTCCTACGAGCAGTACTTC.

V usage is TRBV4-1 and J usage is TRBJ1-5; D not certain. Germline V gene data show CDR1 as MGHRA and CDR2 as YSYEKL. CDR3 length: 13 residues. V was clipped by 1 base and J by 9 bases, with 10 bases between them. Here the CDR3 reads CASSQVVGGPQHF. DNA for the CDR3: TGCGCCAGCAGCCAAGTAGTTGGTGGGCCCCAGCATTTT.

This chain uses TRBV4-1 with TRBJ1-3; no firm D call. Deletions cut 2 bases from V and 0 bases from J, with 8 bases between. The CDR3 loop spans 15 amino acids. Germline CDR1 reads MGHRA; CDR2 reads YSYEKL. CDR3 sequence (DNA): TGCGCCAGCAGCCAACTAGTATTCTCTGGAAACACCATATATTTT. This translates into CASSQLVFSGNTIYF.

V usage is TRBV7-8 and J usage is TRBJ2-1; 7 bases map to TRBD2. From germline, CDR1 is SGHVS and CDR2 FQNEAQ. J lost 0 bases, V lost 2 bases, and 1 base had no gene match. This CDR3 comprises 15 residues. The CDR3 loop is CASSLLAVSYNEQFF. DNA for the CDR3: TGTGCCAGCAGCTTACTAGCGGTCTCCTACAATGAGCAGTTCTTC.

This clone is a singleton in its sample. J is TRBJ2-7 and V is TRBV29-1; 11 nucleotides align to TRBD1. This CDR3 is 14 amino acids long. Germline V gene data show CDR1 as SQVTM and CDR2 as ANQGSEA. V lost 6 bases, J lost 7 bases, and 11 bases stayed unmatched. The CDR3 spells CSVDPGQGAGEQYF. DNA for the CDR3: TGCAGCGTCGACCCCGGACAGGGGGCGGGTGAGCAGTACTTC.

The chain is built from TRBV7-2 and TRBJ2-7, with D perhaps matching TRBD2 (5 bases). Per germline, CDR1 SGHTA and CDR2 FQGNSA. There are 15 residues in the CDR3. Trimming removed 1 base at V and 0 bases at J, with 10 bases between. The CDR3 loop is CASSLVEGTSYEQYF. In nucleotides, the CDR3 is TGTGCCAGCAGCTTAGTAGAGGGAACCTCCTACGAGCAGTACTTC. The whole variable domain, filled in from reference TRBV7-2 and TRBJ2-7, reads GAGVSQSPSNKVTEKGKDVELRCDPISGHTALYWYRQSLGQGLEFLIYFQGNSAPDKSGLPSDRFSAERTGGSVSTLTIQRTQQEDSAVYLCASSLVEGTSYEQYFGPGTRLTVT.

This sequence joins TRBV9 and TRBJ2-2; a possible D gene is TRBD2 (6 bases). V lost 0 bases, J lost 5 bases, and 14 bases lay in between. Germline V gene data show CDR1 as SGDLS and CDR2 as YYNGEE. The CDR3 contains 16 residues. This CDR3 reads CASSVVNGRVTGELFF. The CDR3 DNA is TGTGCCAGCAGCGTAGTGAACGGGAGAGTAACCGGGGAGCTGTTTTTT.

With respect to this clone: The junction differs from germline at one of its ends, possibly a read error. V gene TRBV23-1 combines with J gene TRBJ2-5, with 11 bases fitting TRBD2. TRBV23-1 is annotated as an ORF whose role is uncertain. The CDR3 runs 17 residues. CDR3 region: CARSPRGSGRGGETQYF. For the CDR3, the DNA is TGCGCCCGCAGTCCCCGTGGTAGCGGGAGGGGGGGGGAGACCCAGTACTTC.